The next 32 T cell receptor beta chains were all read from a single sample in a study of blood T cell repertoires in COVID-19. Only in-frame clones appear in the TCRdb table, and some are missing; sequencing was by immunoSEQ multiplex PCR. The sample holds more than 130,000 clones, about 84% seen once. The sequencing input was peripheral blood. These receptors were collected from a woman of 80 years or more in a cohort sampled during active or convalescent COVID-19.

This chain links TRBV5-1 with TRBJ1-1; no clear D. Germline CDR1 is SGHRS and CDR2 is YFSETQ. The CDR3 is made up of 15 amino acids. Trimming cost V 4 bases and J 4 bases, with 17 bases left between them. The CDR3 is CASSLAVSLVTEAFF. CDR3 coding DNA: TGCGCCAGCAGCCTCGCGGTATCTTTAGTCACTGAAGCTTTCTTT.

V usage is TRBV15 and J usage is TRBJ1-1; 8 bases align to TRBD1. Germline CDR1 is LNHNV and CDR2 is YYDKDF (reference sequence). The V and J ends lost 4 bases and 5 bases, in that order; junction bases with no gene match: 3. The CDR3 length is 13 residues. CDR3 DNA: TGTGCCACCAGCACAGGGGGCCGTACTGAAGCTTTCTTT. This translates into CATSTGGRTEAFF.

This sequence joins TRBV7-2 and TRBJ1-6, with 8 bases fitting TRBD1. There are 17 residues in the CDR3. Per the germline V gene, CDR1 is SGHTA and CDR2 is FQGNSA. Germline trimming cut 1 base from V and 7 bases from J; bases unmatched to any gene: 9. The CDR3 loop is CASSLVGATGVNSPLHF. The CDR3 bases are TGTGCCAGCAGCTTAGTGGGGGCGACAGGGGTAAATTCACCCCTCCACTTT.

The V and J genes are TRBV2 and TRBJ2-3, with 9 bases lining up with TRBD2. Germline lookup yields CDR1 SNHLY and CDR2 FYNNEI. With V trimmed by 5 bases and J by 1 base, 4 bases remained unmatched. The CDR3 sequence is 15 residues long. In DNA form, the CDR3 reads TGTGCCAGCAGTTGGAGGACTAGCGGCACAGATACGCAGTATTTT. Translated: CASSWRTSGTDTQYF.

The chain employs TRBV19 and TRBJ1-2, with 7 bases fitting TRBD1. The CDR3 covers 15 residues. CDR1 is LNHDA and CDR2 is SQIVND in the germline V gene (reference sequence). V was pared by 4 bases and J by 0 bases, with 5 bases of the junction left unmatched. In DNA, the CDR3 is TGTGCCAGTAGTACCCGGACAGGCCCTAACTATGGCTACACCTTC. Protein product: CASSTRTGPNYGYTF.

The sample holds one count of this clone. The genes are TRBV4-2 and TRBJ2-2; TRBD1 agrees at 9 bases. Germline lookup yields CDR1 LGHNA and CDR2 YNFKEQ. The CDR3 sequence is 15 residues long. V was clipped by 1 base and J by 3 bases; unmatched bases: 0. DNA of the CDR3: TGTGCCAGCAGCCAAGGGGACAGGGACACCGGGGAGCTGTTTTTT. Its translation: CASSQGDRDTGELFF.

J is TRBJ2-1 and V is TRBV7-9, with 11 positions matching TRBD2. Looked up from germline, CDR1 is SEHNR and CDR2 is FQNEAQ (reference sequence). CDR3 size: 17 residues. Trimming at V came to 1 base and at J to 3 bases, leaving 5 bases not matched to a gene. CDR3 sequence: CASSLGSGGAVYNEQFF. CDR3 DNA sequence: TGTGCCAGCAGCTTAGGTAGCGGGGGGGCGGTCTACAATGAGCAGTTCTTC.

This chain links TRBV28 with TRBJ2-1, with a possible D match to TRBD1 (6 bases). The CDR3 is 15 amino acids. Trimming stripped 6 bases from V and 0 bases from J, with 12 bases between. Germline V gene lookup returns CDR1 MDHEN and CDR2 SYDVKM. The chain's CDR3 is CASSPRGGSYNEQFF. The CDR3 nucleotides read TGTGCCAGCAGCCCCAGGGGTGGCTCCTACAATGAGCAGTTCTTC.

The V and J genes are TRBV18 and TRBJ2-1; TRBD2 matches at 8 bases. After removal of 1 base from V and 4 bases from J, the junction contained 6 bases not matched to a gene. The CDR3 loop spans 16 amino acids. Germline V gene data show CDR1 as KGHSH and CDR2 as LQKENI. The CDR3 here is CASSPRPAGEYNEQFF. In DNA form, the CDR3 reads TGTGCCAGCTCACCACGGCCAGCGGGGGAGTACAATGAGCAGTTCTTC.

V is TRBV7-9 and J is TRBJ2-2; D not resolved. The V gene lost 8 bases and the J gene lost 1 base, with 8 bases spanning the gap. The germline CDR1 and CDR2 sequences are SEHNR and FQNEAQ (reference sequence). The CDR3 has 13 residues. CDR3 sequence (DNA): TGTGCCAGCTTGGCCTGGAACACCGGGGAGCTGTTTTTT. Residues: CASLAWNTGELFF.

The V call is TRBV13, the J call TRBJ1-2, with D perhaps TRBD1 (5 bases). The CDR3 is 15 amino acids. Germline assignment: CDR1 PRHDT and CDR2 FYEKMQ (reference sequence). The ends were cut back, 2 bases at V and 4 bases at J, with 14 bases in the middle. DNA for the CDR3: TGTGCCAGCAGCTTAACAGGAACAAGAGCCTATGGCTACACCTTC. It specifies CASSLTGTRAYGYTF.

The rearrangement uses TRBV7-8 and TRBJ2-1; 10 nucleotides line up with TRBD2. CDR1 and CDR2 (germline): SGHVS, FQNEAQ. J was trimmed by 8 bases and V by 5 bases; bases with no gene match: 6. The CDR3 is 14 amino acids. CDR3 residues: CASSASGGADEQFF. The DNA of the CDR3 is TGTGCCAGCAGCGCAAGCGGGGGGGCGGATGAGCAGTTCTTC.

The J gene is TRBJ1-2, the V gene TRBV5-6; D is possibly TRBD1 (5 bases). The ends were cut back, 3 bases at V and 5 bases at J, with 8 bases in the middle. The V gene's germline CDR1 is SGHDT and CDR2 YYEEEE. This CDR3 spans 12 amino acids. This CDR3 is CASSSTAYGYTF. The CDR3 DNA sequence: TGTGCCAGCAGCTCGACAGCATATGGCTACACCTTC.

This clone was seen a few times. CDR3 DNA sequence: TGTGCCAGCAGCCAAGAATTCGGCGGAGCGGGGGGTTGGTTAGCAGATACGCAGTATTTT. Protein: CASSQEFGGAGGWLADTQYF. The chain employs TRBV4-2 and TRBJ2-3, with TRBD2 identical over 9 bases. CDR1 LGHNA and CDR2 YNFKEQ come from the germline V gene. J gave up 4 bases and V 0 bases, and 17 bases lay outside the gene matches. The CDR3 length is 20 residues.

This rearrangement joins TRBV2 to TRBJ1-1; possible D gene TRBD1, 6 bases. Germline V gene lookup returns CDR1 SNHLY and CDR2 FYNNEI. This CDR3 contains 16 residues. Trimming left V 0 bases short and J 1 base short, with 12 bases between. The CDR3 sequence: CASSEALLGGNTEAFF. The CDR3 region has the DNA TGTGCCAGCAGTGAAGCGCTTCTAGGGGGGAACACTGAAGCTTTCTTT. Combining the CDR3 with reference TRBV2 and TRBJ1-1 gives the whole variable domain EPEVTQTPSHQVTQMGQEVILRCVPISNHLYFYWYRQILGQKVEFLVSFYNNEISEKSEIFDDQFSVERPDGSNFTLKIRSTKLEDSAMYFCASSEALLGGNTEAFFGQGTRLTVV.

The chain recombines TRBV4-1 with TRBJ1-6; D is possibly TRBD1 (5 bases). Germline values: CDR1 MGHRA, CDR2 YSYEKL. This CDR3 comprises 16 residues. V lost 0 bases to trimming and J lost 10 bases, with 16 bases between them. CDR3 amino acids: CASSQDGAGLLSPLHF. CDR3 nucleotide sequence: TGCGCCAGCAGCCAAGATGGAGCAGGGCTGTTGTCACCCCTCCACTTT.

This clone was counted between two and nine times. This sample includes further DNA sequences coding for the same CDR3. CDR3 nucleotides: TGTGCCAGCAGCTTAGTCAGGAACACTGAAGCTTTCTTT. This encodes CASSLVRNTEAFF. V and J are TRBV11-2 and TRBJ1-1; the D is unclear. The V gene's germline CDR1 is SGHAT and CDR2 FQNNGV. Trimming cost V 1 base and J 1 base, with 4 bases left between them. The CDR3 consists of 13 residues.

This clone was seen once. The chain is built from TRBV27 and TRBJ1-2, with D maybe TRBD1 (5 bases). The CDR3 spans 13 residues. Germline V lookup: CDR1 MNHEY, CDR2 SMNVEV (reference sequence). The ends were cut back, 6 bases at V and 7 bases at J, with 15 bases in the middle. The CDR3 here is CASRLTGLSGYTF. CDR3 nucleotide sequence: TGTGCCAGCAGGTTAACAGGTTTGTCTGGCTACACCTTC.

The chain combines TRBV7-2 with TRBJ2-3, with D tentatively TRBD2 (7 bases). CDR3 length: 14 residues. Germline CDR1 and CDR2: SGHTA and FQGNSA. Trimming removed 3 bases from V and 3 bases from J, with 10 bases in between. The chain's CDR3 is CASSLGGATDTQYF. The CDR3 nucleotides are TGTGCCAGCAGCTTGGGGGGGGCGACAGATACGCAGTATTTT. The full variable domain, with the rest looked up from reference TRBV7-2 and TRBJ2-3, is GAGVSQSPSNKVTEKGKDVELRCDPISGHTALYWYRQSLGQGLEFLIYFQGNSAPDKSGLPSDRFSAERTGGSVSTLTIQRTQQEDSAVYLCASSLGGATDTQYFGPGTRLTVL.

The chain joins TRBV4-1 to TRBJ2-5; 8 positions agree with TRBD1. The CDR3 runs 15 residues. Germline lookup yields CDR1 MGHRA and CDR2 YSYEKL. The V and J ends lost 3 bases and 5 bases, in that order; junction bases with no gene match: 8. The CDR3, as DNA: TGCGCCAGCAGCCAGTCCAGGGGGCCAGGGGAGACCCAGTACTTC. Protein product: CASSQSRGPGETQYF.

The chain uses TRBV24-1 and TRBJ2-5, with 13 bases fitting TRBD2. Losses at the gene ends were 1 base for V and 4 bases for J; bases not matched to a gene: 2. The germline gives CDR1 KGHDR, CDR2 SFDVKD. The CDR3 is 16 amino acids. This CDR3 reads CATSDFRTSGGETQYF. The CDR3 DNA reads as TGTGCCACCAGTGATTTTCGGACTAGCGGGGGAGAGACCCAGTACTTC.

The V gene is TRBV6-6, the J gene TRBJ2-7, with 10 bases fitting TRBD1. V lost 7 bases, J lost 5 bases, and 8 bases stayed unmatched. Germline V gene data show CDR1 as MNHNY and CDR2 as SVGAGI (reference sequence). The CDR3 loop spans 14 amino acids. The chain's CDR3 is CASKDRGQFDEQYV. DNA of the CDR3: TGTGCCAGCAAAGACAGGGGGCAATTCGACGAGCAGTACGTC.

The chain couples TRBV5-4 to TRBJ1-4, with 7 bases fitting TRBD1. This CDR3 has 15 amino acids. J gave up 8 bases and V 4 bases, and 11 bases lay outside the gene matches. Germline V lookup: CDR1 SGHNT, CDR2 YYREEE (reference sequence). CDR3 sequence (DNA): TGTGCCAGCAGCCGAGGGGGCAGGGTGGACGAAAAACTGTTTTTT. Translation: CASSRGGRVDEKLFF.

The rearrangement uses TRBV6-6 and TRBJ2-7, with D perhaps matching TRBD2 (5 bases). V was trimmed by 11 bases and J by 2 bases, leaving 16 bases between them. This CDR3 contains 13 residues. Germline values: CDR1 MNHNY, CDR2 SVGAGI (reference sequence). In DNA form, the CDR3 reads TGTGCCGTACACTTCGGGGTGACCTACGAGCAGTACTTC. It yields the protein CAVHFGVTYEQYF.

The chain is built from TRBV29-1 and TRBJ1-4; D remains ambiguous. Germline-derived CDR1 and CDR2 are SQVTM and ANQGSEA. The CDR3 sequence is 11 residues long. The germline V and J ends were trimmed by 4 bases and 8 bases, with 8 bases remaining between them. This CDR3 reads CSVGQTEKLFF. CDR3 DNA: TGCAGCGTTGGACAAACCGAAAAACTGTTTTTT.

CDR3 bases: TGTGCCAGCAGCACTTACAGGGATCTCGCTTTCTTT. Translation: CASSTYRDLAFF. V usage is TRBV7-2 and J usage is TRBJ1-1; D perhaps matches TRBD1 (6 bases). The CDR3 runs to 12 residues. Germline lookup yields CDR1 SGHTA and CDR2 FQGNSA. V lost 5 bases to trimming and J lost 11 bases, with 15 bases between them.

The chain links TRBV2 to TRBJ2-5; 12 positions agree with TRBD2. The CDR3 has 14 residues. Germline CDR1 and CDR2: SNHLY and FYNNEI. Unmatched junction bases numbered 5, after V lost 8 bases and J lost 4 bases. CDR3 sequence (DNA): TGTGCCAGCGGACTAGCGGGGCATTCAGAGACCCAGTACTTC. Its translation: CASGLAGHSETQYF. Complete variable domain (other parts from reference TRBV2 and TRBJ2-5): EPEVTQTPSHQVTQMGQEVILRCVPISNHLYFYWYRQILGQKVEFLVSFYNNEISEKSEIFDDQFSVERPDGSNFTLKIRSTKLEDSAMYFCASGLAGHSETQYFGPGTRLLVL.

The genes are TRBV7-3 and TRBJ1-2; TRBD1 agrees at 9 bases. The CDR3 contains 14 residues. The J segment lost 6 bases and the V segment lost 4 bases, leaving 6 bases of the junction unmatched. CDR1 and CDR2 from the germline V gene are SGHTA and FQGTGA. The CDR3 loop is CASSSGQGPHGYTF. CDR3 sequence (DNA): TGTGCCAGCAGCTCCGGACAGGGGCCTCATGGCTACACCTTC.

The rearrangement links TRBV6-5 to TRBJ1-1, with D unclear. CDR1 MNHEY and CDR2 SVGAGI come from the germline V gene. V lost 0 bases and J lost 4, with 12 bases in between. The CDR3 loop spans 15 amino acids. The CDR3 loop reads CASSYSFSVATEAFF. In DNA form, the CDR3 reads TGTGCCAGCAGTTACTCGTTTAGTGTAGCCACTGAAGCTTTCTTT.

V usage is TRBV2 and J usage is TRBJ1-5; the match to TRBD1 covers 11 bases. V shed 4 bases, J shed 0 bases, and the junction held 11 bases outside the gene matches. The CDR3 has 19 amino acids. Germline V gene sequence: CDR1 SNHLY, CDR2 FYNNEI. CDR3 sequence reads: CASSVPRDRGSVSNQPQHF. DNA of the CDR3: TGTGCCAGCAGTGTACCCCGGGACAGGGGGTCTGTTAGCAATCAGCCCCAGCATTTT.

V and J are TRBV7-9 and TRBJ2-5; D might be TRBD2 (7 bases). The V gene's germline CDR1 is SEHNR and CDR2 FQNEAQ (reference sequence). CDR3 length: 15 amino acids. V lost 4 bases to trimming and J lost 6 bases, with 18 bases between them. Written as DNA, the CDR3 is TGTGCCAGCAGCTCCACTTTAGGGGGGGCGAAGACCCAGTACTTC. As protein: CASSSTLGGAKTQYF.

The V and J genes are TRBV6-5 and TRBJ1-3, with D perhaps TRBD1 (6 bases). This CDR3 has 14 amino acids. V lost 7 bases and J 4 bases, leaving 14 bases between the germline ends. The germline V gene encodes CDR1 MNHEY and CDR2 SVGAGI. The CDR3 sequence: CASMGQRGGNTIYF. The CDR3 DNA reads TGTGCCAGCATGGGACAACGAGGCGGAAACACCATATATTTT.